These 22 T cell receptor beta chains were all obtained from the same sample, sequenced in a study of OX40 agonist ivuxolimab in advanced cancers. Method: immunoSEQ multiplex PCR; TCRdb's copy keeps in-frame clones and lacks some. The sample gives about 69,000 clones, nearly 90% of which show up once; 8% to 11% is in the top ten. Material: CD4+ or CD8+ T cells sorted from blood, obtained in a trial of the OX40 agonist ivuxolimab. These receptors were obtained from an adult with an advanced solid tumor such as melanoma, head and neck, liver or kidney cancer.

The rearrangement uses TRBV27 and TRBJ1-4; weak D call: TRBD1 (6 bases). This CDR3 has 14 amino acids. Looked up from germline, CDR1 is MNHEY and CDR2 is SMNVEV (reference sequence). V shed 5 bases and J shed 8 bases, with 15 bases lying between them. CDR3 protein: CASSRGGITEKLFF. CDR3 DNA: TGTGCCAGCAGTCGAGGGGGAATAACCGAAAAACTGTTTTTT.

V is TRBV29-1 and J is TRBJ2-7; D possibly corresponds to TRBD1 (5 bases). CDR3 length: 13 residues. Looked up from germline, CDR1 is SQVTM and CDR2 is ANQGSEA. Trimming removed 4 bases from V and 5 bases from J, with 15 bases in between. The CDR3 DNA sequence: TGCAGCGTTGGGGTGGACACCCGGAACGAGCAGTACTTC. This gives the protein CSVGVDTRNEQYF.

J is TRBJ2-7 and V is TRBV11-2, with D uncertain. Per germline, CDR1 SGHAT and CDR2 FQNNGV. V was pared by 5 bases and J by 6 bases, with 14 bases between. This CDR3 region has 13 residues. The CDR3 sequence: CASSPDVPPEQYF. CDR3 coding DNA: TGTGCCAGCAGCCCCGACGTCCCCCCCGAGCAGTACTTC.

This chain links TRBV5-1 with TRBJ2-2; D gene uncertain. Trimming removed 2 bases from V and 5 bases from J, with 7 bases in between. CDR1 is SGHRS, CDR2 YFSETQ, per germline. This CDR3 has 13 residues. Written as DNA, the CDR3 is TGCGCCAGCAGCTTATTGGGTACCGGGGAGCTGTTTTTT. Translating gives CASSLLGTGELFF.

This clone was seen once. The V gene is TRBV6-1, the J gene TRBJ1-5; unclear D gene. In germline, CDR1 is MNHNS, CDR2 SASEGT. Trimming cost V 6 bases and J 0 bases, with 12 bases left between them. The CDR3 contains 15 residues. The CDR3 is CASSEQGSSNQPQHF. CDR3 bases: TGTGCCAGCAGCGAACAAGGGAGTAGCAATCAGCCCCAGCATTTT.

The rearrangement uses TRBV27 and TRBJ2-1; 7 bases are shared with TRBD1. The CDR3 runs to 15 residues. With 7 bases clipped from V and 0 bases from J, the junction kept 6 bases outside the gene matches. The germline V gene has CDR1 MNHEY and CDR2 SMNVEV (reference sequence). The CDR3 is CASIRQGSSYNEQFF. CDR3 bases: TGTGCCAGCATTCGACAGGGCAGCTCCTACAATGAGCAGTTCTTC.

This chain links TRBV5-4 with TRBJ1-1; D is perhaps TRBD1 (6 bases). Trimming took off 4 bases at V and 4 bases at J, with 14 bases between the two ends. The CDR3 runs to 14 residues. Germline CDR1 reads SGHNT; CDR2 reads YYREEE (reference sequence). As DNA, the CDR3 is TGTGCCAGCAGCCAGGACAGCCAAGGCACTGAAGCTTTCTTT. This encodes CASSQDSQGTEAFF.

The chain combines TRBV28 with TRBJ2-2, with D hard to call. The CDR3 runs to 13 residues. V lost 3 bases and J lost 5, with 7 bases in between. Germline CDR1 is MDHEN and CDR2 is SYDVKM. The CDR3 sequence is CASSLIVTGELFF. The CDR3 DNA sequence: TGTGCCAGCAGTTTGATAGTTACCGGGGAGCTGTTTTTT. Using reference TRBV28 and TRBJ2-2 for the parts outside the CDR3, the full variable domain is DVKVTQSSRYLVKRTGEKVFLECVQDMDHENMFWYRQDPGLGLRLIYFSYDVKMKEKGDIPEGYSVSREKKERFSLILESASTNQTSMYLCASSLIVTGELFFGEGSRLTVL.

The chain carries TRBV4-3 and TRBJ2-3, with D tentatively TRBD2 (5 bases). This CDR3 has 16 amino acids. Germline values: CDR1 LGHNA, CDR2 YSLEER. Trimming stripped 1 base from V and 1 base from J, with 12 bases between. CDR3 bases: TGCGCCAGCAGCCAAGCCCTGCAGCGGCGCACAGATACGCAGTATTTT. This encodes CASSQALQRRTDTQYF.

V usage is TRBV5-1 and J usage is TRBJ1-3; D not resolved. The CDR3 consists of 14 residues. The V gene lost 4 bases and the J gene lost 4 bases, with 12 bases spanning the gap. CDR1 SGHRS and CDR2 YFSETQ come from the germline V gene. This CDR3 reads CASSPDISGNTIYF. The CDR3 DNA sequence: TGCGCCAGCAGCCCTGACATAAGCGGAAACACCATATATTTT.

The CDR3 DNA sequence: TGTGCCAGCAGCCGGGACAGTTCAAAAAACATTCAGTACTTC. Its translation is CASSRDSSKNIQYF. This chain connects TRBV9 to TRBJ2-4, with 7 nucleotides matching TRBD1. Germline CDR1 and CDR2: SGDLS and YYNGEE. There are 14 residues in the CDR3. Trimming took 4 bases from V and 4 from J; bases not matched to a gene: 5.

V gene TRBV7-2 combines with J gene TRBJ2-7; unclear D gene. CDR3 length: 12 residues. Germline V gene data show CDR1 as SGHTA and CDR2 as FQGNSA. The ends were cut back, 6 bases at V and 3 bases at J, with 9 bases in the middle. CDR3 residues: CASSNPSYEQYF. In nucleotides, the CDR3 is TGTGCCAGCAGTAACCCGAGCTACGAGCAGTACTTC.

The rearrangement uses TRBV7-3 and TRBJ2-3; TRBD2 agrees at 14 bases. CDR1 is SGHTA, CDR2 FQGTGA, per germline. CDR3 size: 15 residues. The trim removed 2 bases at V and 6 bases at J, leaving 1 base unmatched. CDR3 sequence: CASSLGTSGSDTQYF. The CDR3 DNA is TGTGCCAGCAGCTTAGGGACTAGCGGGAGTGATACGCAGTATTTT.

The chain links TRBV6-5 to TRBJ1-2; a weak D match, TRBD1 (5 bases). The CDR3 is made up of 14 amino acids. Trimming shortened V by 6 bases and J by 0 bases, and 11 bases separated the two germline ends. Germline V gene data show CDR1 as MNHEY and CDR2 as SVGAGI. CDR3 in amino acids: CASSPGRTNYGYTF. Written as DNA, the CDR3 is TGTGCCAGCAGCCCGGGACGGACTAACTATGGCTACACCTTC.

The CDR3 region has the DNA TGTGCCAGCACGACGGGGATTTCCTACGAGCAGTACTTC. This gives the protein CASTTGISYEQYF. The chain employs TRBV28 and TRBJ2-7; TRBD2 might be the D (5 bases). This CDR3 contains 13 residues. CDR1 and CDR2 from the germline V gene are MDHEN and SYDVKM. The V end lost 7 bases, the J end lost 1 base, and 11 bases lay between the germline ends.

CDR3 nucleotide sequence: TGTGCCAGCAGTTACGTGGATGGCACCATATATTTT. This sequence encodes CASSYVDGTIYF. The V and J genes are TRBV6-5 and TRBJ1-3; D is undetermined. The CDR3 is 12 amino acids. Deletions cut 2 bases from V and 9 bases from J, with 8 bases between. CDR1 is MNHEY and CDR2 is SVGAGI in the germline V gene.

V and J are TRBV6-5 and TRBJ2-5, with 7 bases fitting TRBD2. V was clipped by 0 bases and J by 2 bases; unmatched bases: 6. CDR3 length equals 16 residues. Per the germline V gene, CDR1 is MNHEY and CDR2 is SVGAGI. The CDR3 DNA is TGTGCCAGCAGTTACTCGAACCTAGCGGTACAAGAGACCCAGTACTTC. It translates to CASSYSNLAVQETQYF.

This chain uses TRBV6-6 with TRBJ1-2, with TRBD1 matching over 7 bases. Germline V gene sequence: CDR1 MNHNY, CDR2 SVGAGI (reference sequence). This CDR3 comprises 11 residues. V was pared by 10 bases and J by 3 bases, with 2 bases of the junction left unmatched. In nucleotides, the CDR3 is TGTGCCATCCAGGGGGACTATGGCTACACCTTC. Translated, it gives CAIQGDYGYTF.

The rearrangement joins TRBV6-1 to TRBJ2-3; D is possibly TRBD2 (6 bases). With 11 bases removed from V and 1 base from J, the gap between germline ends came to 19 bases. Germline values: CDR1 MNHNS, CDR2 SASEGT. The CDR3 has 15 amino acids. Written as DNA, the CDR3 is TGTGCCGGTAAAGCCAGGGCTAGCGGCACAGATACGCAGTATTTT. As protein: CAGKARASGTDTQYF.

The chain has TRBV5-1 and TRBJ1-2, with D maybe TRBD1 (6 bases). The CDR3 extends over 14 amino acids. Germline V gene lookup returns CDR1 SGHRS and CDR2 YFSETQ. Trimming removed 3 bases from V and 6 bases from J, with 15 bases in between. CDR3 coding DNA: TGCGCCAGCAGCTCCACTCCGAGACAGGATGGCTACACCTTC. The encoded protein is CASSSTPRQDGYTF.

This rearrangement joins TRBV11-1 to TRBJ2-1, with 9 nucleotides matching TRBD2. Germline CDR1 is SGHAT and CDR2 is FQDESV (reference sequence). This CDR3 spans 15 amino acids. V was clipped by 2 bases and J by 7 bases; unmatched bases: 6. DNA for the CDR3: TGTGCCAGCAGCTTAAGCGGGAGGACGGGGAATGAGCAGTTCTTC. Its protein product is CASSLSGRTGNEQFF.

The J gene is TRBJ1-5, the V gene TRBV7-8; 7 nucleotides align to TRBD1. CDR1 is SGHVS and CDR2 is FQNEAQ in the germline V gene. V lost 5 bases to trimming and J lost 4 bases; unmatched junction nucleotides: 5. The CDR3 runs 14 residues. This CDR3 is CASSVDRVNQPQHF. The CDR3 nucleotides are TGTGCCAGCAGCGTAGACAGGGTAAATCAGCCCCAGCATTTT.